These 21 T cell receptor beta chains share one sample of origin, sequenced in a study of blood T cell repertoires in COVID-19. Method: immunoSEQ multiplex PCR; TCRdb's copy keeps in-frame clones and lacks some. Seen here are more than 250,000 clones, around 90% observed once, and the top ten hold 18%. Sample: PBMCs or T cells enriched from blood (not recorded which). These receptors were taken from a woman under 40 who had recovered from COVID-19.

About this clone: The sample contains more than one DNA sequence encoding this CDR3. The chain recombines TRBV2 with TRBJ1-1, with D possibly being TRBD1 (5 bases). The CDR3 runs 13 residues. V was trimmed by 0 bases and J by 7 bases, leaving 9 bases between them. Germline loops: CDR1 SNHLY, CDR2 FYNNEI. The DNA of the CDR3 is TGTGCCAGCAGTGAAGCCGGGCAGGGTGAAGCTTTCTTT. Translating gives CASSEAGQGEAFF. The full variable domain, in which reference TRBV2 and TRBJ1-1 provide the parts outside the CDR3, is EPEVTQTPSHQVTQMGQEVILRCVPISNHLYFYWYRQILGQKVEFLVSFYNNEISEKSEIFDDQFSVERPDGSNFTLKIRSTKLEDSAMYFCASSEAGQGEAFFGQGTRLTVV.

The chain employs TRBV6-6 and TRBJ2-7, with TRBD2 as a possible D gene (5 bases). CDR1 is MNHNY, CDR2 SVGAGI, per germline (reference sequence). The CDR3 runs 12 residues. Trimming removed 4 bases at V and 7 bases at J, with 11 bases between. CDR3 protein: CASSSGVREQYF. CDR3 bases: TGTGCCAGCAGTTCCGGGGTTCGGGAGCAGTACTTC.

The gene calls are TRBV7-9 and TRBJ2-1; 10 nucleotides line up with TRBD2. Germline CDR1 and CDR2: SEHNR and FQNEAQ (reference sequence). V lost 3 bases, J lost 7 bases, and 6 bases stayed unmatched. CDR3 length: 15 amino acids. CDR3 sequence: CASSLVLAGSNEQFF. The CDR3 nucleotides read TGTGCCAGCAGCTTGGTACTAGCGGGATCTAATGAGCAGTTCTTC.

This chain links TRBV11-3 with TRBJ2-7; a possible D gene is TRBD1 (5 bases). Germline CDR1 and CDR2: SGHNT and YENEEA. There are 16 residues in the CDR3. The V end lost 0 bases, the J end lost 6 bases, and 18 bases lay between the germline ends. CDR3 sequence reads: CASSLDGRQGISEQYF. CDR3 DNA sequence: TGTGCCAGCAGCTTAGATGGGCGGCAGGGAATAAGCGAGCAGTACTTC.

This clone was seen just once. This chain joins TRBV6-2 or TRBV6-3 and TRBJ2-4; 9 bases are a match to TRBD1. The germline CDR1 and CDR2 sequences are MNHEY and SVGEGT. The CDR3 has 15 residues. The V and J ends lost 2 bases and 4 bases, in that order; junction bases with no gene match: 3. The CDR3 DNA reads TGTGCCAGCAGTTACGGCGGGACAGGGAAAAACATTCAGTACTTC. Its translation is CASSYGGTGKNIQYF.

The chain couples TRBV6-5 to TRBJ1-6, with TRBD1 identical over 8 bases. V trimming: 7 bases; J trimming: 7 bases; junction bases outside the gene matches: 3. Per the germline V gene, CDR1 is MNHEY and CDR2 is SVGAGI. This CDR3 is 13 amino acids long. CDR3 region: CASIWTGNSPLHF. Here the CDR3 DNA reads TGTGCCAGCATTTGGACAGGGAATTCACCCCTCCACTTT.

CDR3 DNA sequence: TGTGCCAGCAGTGAGATTGGACTTAATGAAAAACTGTTTTTT. Encoded protein: CASSEIGLNEKLFF. The gene calls are TRBV2 and TRBJ1-4; D unclear. The CDR3 is 14 residues long. V lost 3 bases to trimming and J lost 4 bases, with 9 bases between them. Looked up from germline, CDR1 is SNHLY and CDR2 is FYNNEI.

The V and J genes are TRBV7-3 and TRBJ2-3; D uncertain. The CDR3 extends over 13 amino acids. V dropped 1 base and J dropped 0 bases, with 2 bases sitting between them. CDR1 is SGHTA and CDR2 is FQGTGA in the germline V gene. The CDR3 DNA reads TGTGCCAGCAGCTTAATAAGCACAGATACGCAGTATTTT. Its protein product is CASSLISTDTQYF.

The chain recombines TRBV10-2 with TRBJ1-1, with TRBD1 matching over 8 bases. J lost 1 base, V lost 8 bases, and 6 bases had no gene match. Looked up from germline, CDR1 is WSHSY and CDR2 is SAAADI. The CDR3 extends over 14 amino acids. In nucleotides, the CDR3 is TGCGCCAGCGTCGACGGACAGGGGAACACTGAAGCTTTCTTT. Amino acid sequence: CASVDGQGNTEAFF.

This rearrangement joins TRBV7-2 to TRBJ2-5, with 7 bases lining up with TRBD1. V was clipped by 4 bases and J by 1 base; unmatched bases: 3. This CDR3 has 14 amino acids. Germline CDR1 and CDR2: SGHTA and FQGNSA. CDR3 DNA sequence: TGTGCCAGCAGCTACGACAGGGTCCAAGAGACCCAGTACTTC. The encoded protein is CASSYDRVQETQYF.

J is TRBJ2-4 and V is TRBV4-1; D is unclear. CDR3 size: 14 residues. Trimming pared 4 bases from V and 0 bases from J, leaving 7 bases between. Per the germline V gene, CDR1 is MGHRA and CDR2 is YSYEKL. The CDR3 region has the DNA TGCGCCAGCAGCCCAAGCACAGCCAAAAACATTCAGTACTTC. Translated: CASSPSTAKNIQYF.

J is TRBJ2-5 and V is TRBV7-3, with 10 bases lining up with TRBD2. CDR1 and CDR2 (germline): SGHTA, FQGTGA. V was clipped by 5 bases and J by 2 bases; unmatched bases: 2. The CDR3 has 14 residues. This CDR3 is CASSMTSGQETQYF. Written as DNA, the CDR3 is TGTGCCAGCAGCATGACTAGCGGGCAAGAGACCCAGTACTTC.

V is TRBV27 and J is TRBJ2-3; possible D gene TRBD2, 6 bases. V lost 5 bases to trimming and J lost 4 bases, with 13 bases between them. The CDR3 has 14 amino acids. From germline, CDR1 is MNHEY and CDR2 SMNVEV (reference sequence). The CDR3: CASSITGGADTQYF. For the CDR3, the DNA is TGTGCCAGCAGTATCACCGGAGGGGCAGATACGCAGTATTTT.

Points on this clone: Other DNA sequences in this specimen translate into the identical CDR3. In DNA, the CDR3 is TGCGCCAGCAGCTTGGGACAGTCGAACTATGGCTACACCTTC. Translated: CASSLGQSNYGYTF. The chain uses TRBV5-1 and TRBJ1-2; D might be TRBD1 (5 bases). V lost 0 bases and J 2 bases, leaving 8 bases between the germline ends. The CDR3 is 14 residues long. Germline CDR1 reads SGHRS; CDR2 reads YFSETQ.

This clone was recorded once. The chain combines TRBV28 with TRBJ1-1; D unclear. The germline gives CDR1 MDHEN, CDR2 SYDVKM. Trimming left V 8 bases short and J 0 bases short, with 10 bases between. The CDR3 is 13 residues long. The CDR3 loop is CASRPPVNTEAFF. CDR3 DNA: TGTGCCAGCCGCCCCCCGGTGAACACTGAAGCTTTCTTT.

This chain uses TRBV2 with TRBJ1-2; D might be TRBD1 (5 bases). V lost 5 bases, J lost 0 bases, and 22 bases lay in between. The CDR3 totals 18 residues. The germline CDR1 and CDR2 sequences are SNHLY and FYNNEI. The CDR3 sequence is CASSTGGGSTLANYGYTF. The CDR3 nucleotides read TGTGCCAGCAGTACGGGGGGGGGAAGTACATTAGCTAACTATGGCTACACCTTC.

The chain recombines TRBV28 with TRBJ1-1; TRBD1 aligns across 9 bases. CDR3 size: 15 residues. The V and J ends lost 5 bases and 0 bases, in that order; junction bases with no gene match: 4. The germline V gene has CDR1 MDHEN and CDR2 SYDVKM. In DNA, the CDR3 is TGTGCCAGCAGTGTAAACAGGGGGCTGAACACTGAAGCTTTCTTT. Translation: CASSVNRGLNTEAFF.

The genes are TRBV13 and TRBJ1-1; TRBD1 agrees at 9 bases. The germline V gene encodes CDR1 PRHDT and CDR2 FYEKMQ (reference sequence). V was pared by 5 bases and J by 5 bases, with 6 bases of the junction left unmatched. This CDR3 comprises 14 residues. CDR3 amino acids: CASSRGQGFTEAFF. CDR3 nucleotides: TGTGCCAGCAGCCGGGGACAGGGTTTTACTGAAGCTTTCTTT.

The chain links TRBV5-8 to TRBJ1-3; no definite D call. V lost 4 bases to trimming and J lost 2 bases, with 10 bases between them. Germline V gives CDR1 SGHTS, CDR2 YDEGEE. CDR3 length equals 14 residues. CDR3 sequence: CASSLADPGNTIYF. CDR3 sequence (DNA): TGTGCCAGCAGCCTAGCTGACCCTGGAAACACCATATATTTT.

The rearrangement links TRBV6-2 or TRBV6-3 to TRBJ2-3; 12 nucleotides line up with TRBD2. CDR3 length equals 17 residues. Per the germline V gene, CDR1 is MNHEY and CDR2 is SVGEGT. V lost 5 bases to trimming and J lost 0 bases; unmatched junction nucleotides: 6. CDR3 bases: TGTGCCAGCAGTGGCGGACTAGCGGGACCGAGCACAGATACGCAGTATTTT. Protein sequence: CASSGGLAGPSTDTQYF.

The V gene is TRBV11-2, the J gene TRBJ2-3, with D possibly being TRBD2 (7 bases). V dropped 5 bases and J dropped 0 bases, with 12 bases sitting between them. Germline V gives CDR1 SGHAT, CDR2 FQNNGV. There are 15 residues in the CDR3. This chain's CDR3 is CASSKGGLSTDTQYF. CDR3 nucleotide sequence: TGTGCCAGCAGCAAAGGGGGACTAAGCACAGATACGCAGTATTTT.